The TCR beta chain described here comes from a study of T cells in narcolepsy. Trimming removed 1 base from V and 9 bases from J; junction bases left unmatched: 9. The CDR3 consists of 13 residues. CDR1 and CDR2 from the germline V gene are GTSNPN and SVGIG (reference sequence). The assay was immunoSEQ multiplex PCR, and TCRdb's table has in-frame clones only and misses some. In the table there are some 30,000 clones, around 90% of which are singletons. The TCR was taken from a human donor with narcolepsy. The chain joins TRBV30 to TRBJ2-7; 7 nucleotides align to TRBD1. Specimen: CD45RA- memory CD4+ T cells from PBMCs. CDR3 amino acids: CAWSGDSSSGQYF. CDR3 sequence (DNA): TGTGCCTGGAGTGGGGACAGTTCCTCCGGGCAGTACTTC.